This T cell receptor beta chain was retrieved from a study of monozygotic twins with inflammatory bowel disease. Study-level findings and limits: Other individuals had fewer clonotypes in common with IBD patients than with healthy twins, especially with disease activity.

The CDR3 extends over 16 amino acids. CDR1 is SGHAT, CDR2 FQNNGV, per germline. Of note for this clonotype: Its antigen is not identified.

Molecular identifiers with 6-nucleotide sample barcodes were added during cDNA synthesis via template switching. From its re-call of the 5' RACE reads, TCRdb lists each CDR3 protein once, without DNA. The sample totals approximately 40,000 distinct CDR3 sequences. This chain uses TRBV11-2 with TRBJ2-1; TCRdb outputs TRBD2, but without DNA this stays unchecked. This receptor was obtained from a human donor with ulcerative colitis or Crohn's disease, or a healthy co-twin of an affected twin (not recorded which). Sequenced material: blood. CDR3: CASSSHSGIAYNEQFF. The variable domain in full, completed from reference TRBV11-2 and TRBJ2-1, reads EAGVAQSPRYKIIEKRQSVAFWCNPISGHATLYWYQQILGQGPKLLIQFQNNGVVDDSQLPKDRFSAERLKGVDSTLKIQPAKLEDSAVYLCASSSHSGIAYNEQFFGPGTRLTVL.